This paragraph reports one T cell receptor beta chain. This entry is derived from a study of blood T cells in healthy people across ages. This CDR3 is built from 15 residues. The ends lost 3 bases at V and 9 bases at J; junction bases unmatched: 3. Healthy Caucasians from Russia aged roughly 6 to 95 served as donors. Alongside a J-beta primer mix, a sample-barcoded 5' primer served in a second PCR lasting about 7 to 12 cycles. TCRdb called the 5' RACE reads again in MiXCR, with one record for every CDR3 protein. The table includes hundreds of thousands of distinct CDR3 sequences, around 50% detected once.

The gene calls are TRBV12-3 or TRBV12-4 and TRBJ2-3; TRBD2 matches at 16 bases. The receptor was derived from a man between 40 and 49 years old in good health. The specimen sequenced was blood. CDR3 DNA: TGTGCCAGCAGTTTGGGGACTAGCGGGAGGGCAACGCAGTATTTT. Translated, it gives CASSLGTSGRATQYF.